This TCR beta chain was observed in a study of blood T cell repertoires in COVID-19. Study information: Italy, Spain and the United States were the sources of the convalescent and acute COVID-19 samples. Sources were T cells, B-cell-depleted T cells, or PBMCs; the material itself was cDNA or gDNA.

This CDR3 spans 16 amino acids. Germline assignment: CDR1 SEHNR and CDR2 FQNEAQ (reference sequence). Trimming took off 4 bases at V and 6 bases at J, with 19 bases between the two ends. In the authors' methods: Counts of nucleated cells, estimated from reference gene primer amplification, were obtained. TCRdb keeps only in-frame clones here, not all; method: immunoSEQ multiplex PCR. D and trimming come from the DNA, and the V and J calls and clone size come from that table. The table shows around 200,000 clones, with about nine tenths occurring only once. The clonotype originates from an elderly man with acute or convalescent COVID-19. Sequencing input: peripheral blood. This chain connects TRBV7-9 to TRBJ2-1; D perhaps matches TRBD2 (5 bases). The CDR3 DNA follows: TGTGCCAGCAGCTCAGGCGGGTGGGAGTTGGGCAATGAGCAGTTCTTC. Translating gives CASSSGGWELGNEQFF. The entire variable domain, with the rest obtained from reference TRBV7-9 and TRBJ2-1, is as follows: DTGVSQNPRHKITKRGQNVTFRCDPISEHNRLYWYRQTLGQGPEFLTYFQNEAQLEKSRLLSDRFSAERPKGSFSTLEIQRTEQGDSAMYLCASSSGGWELGNEQFFGPGTRLTVL.